The entry that follows covers one T cell receptor (beta chain) sequence. Its specificity is unknown. This specimen includes other DNA sequences encoding the same CDR3. Only in-frame clones appear in the TCRdb table, and some are missing; sequencing was by immunoSEQ multiplex PCR. Counted here are over 50,000 clones, around 88% occurring once; the ten biggest clones make up about an eighth. This entry comes from a study of OX40 agonist ivuxolimab in advanced cancers. General observations from the study: Several nonresponders also turned out to have low normalized T-cell clonal expansion.

The CDR3 extends over 13 amino acids. With 0 bases removed from V and 4 bases from J, the gap between germline ends came to 8 bases. The germline V gene encodes CDR1 SGHRS and CDR2 YFSETQ. The rearrangement links TRBV5-1 to TRBJ2-7; tentatively, D is TRBD1 (6 bases). The material was CD4+ or CD8+ T cells sorted from blood, obtained in a trial of the OX40 agonist ivuxolimab. The TCR originated in an adult with an advanced solid tumor such as melanoma, head and neck, liver or kidney cancer. CDR3 sequence: CASSLEDSYEQYF. CDR3 sequence (DNA): TGCGCCAGCAGCTTGGAGGACAGTTACGAGCAGTACTTC.